This entry lists 5 T cell receptor beta chains sequenced from one sample in a study of T cells in Graves' hyperthyroidism and ophthalmopathy. What was amplified from RNA transcripts were TCR beta CDR3 regions. TCR CDR3 underwent first-round RT-PCR with the HTBI primer set. TCRdb analysed the multiplex PCR reads with MiXCR anew, one entry per CDR3 protein. This sample has fewer than 500,000 distinct CDR3 sequences; roughly 15% occur once, and the top ten carry around a fifth. Sequenced material: blood. The receptors here all came from a young woman with Graves' ophthalmopathy.

This clonotype was found many times. V usage is TRBV28 and J usage is TRBJ2-5; 8 bases align to TRBD2. The CDR3 runs 18 residues. J was trimmed by 3 bases and V by 6 bases; bases with no gene match: 18. CDR1 MDHEN and CDR2 SYDVKM come from the germline V gene. The CDR3 region is CASSPRTSPTPLEETQYF. Here the CDR3 DNA reads TGTGCCAGCAGCCCTAGGACTAGCCCCACCCCGCTCGAAGAGACCCAGTACTTC.

At least ten counts were recorded for this clonotype. V usage is TRBV20-1 and J usage is TRBJ2-5; unclear D gene. In germline, CDR1 is DFQATT, CDR2 SNEGSKA (reference sequence). This CDR3 has 13 amino acids. The germline V and J ends were trimmed by 6 bases and 1 base, with 12 bases remaining between them. The CDR3 DNA follows: TGCAGTGCCCCTGGACGGAGCCAAGAGACCCAGTACTTC. Translating gives CSAPGRSQETQYF.

This clonotype was counted many times. Here the CDR3 reads CAWSAGSNEQFF. In DNA, the CDR3 is TGTGCCTGGAGTGCGGGGAGCAATGAGCAGTTCTTC. This rearrangement joins TRBV30 to TRBJ2-1; D is possibly TRBD2 (5 bases). This CDR3 is built from 12 residues. V was clipped by 1 base and J by 6 bases, with 7 bases between them. In germline, CDR1 is GTSNPN, CDR2 SVGIG (reference sequence).

The table lists this clonotype with many counts. The CDR3 spells CASRHAYGYTF. The CDR3, as DNA: TGTGCCAGCAGGCATGCCTATGGCTACACCTTC. J is TRBJ1-2 and V is TRBV6-1; D not certain. The CDR3 runs 11 residues. CDR1 is MNHNS and CDR2 is SASEGT in the germline V gene. V was cut by 6 bases and J by 4 bases, with 6 bases left in between.

This clonotype was seen ten or more times. The chain recombines TRBV15 with TRBJ2-7; possibly TRBD2 for D (5 bases). The germline CDR1 and CDR2 sequences are LNHNV and YYDKDF (reference sequence). V was trimmed by 8 bases and J by 4 bases, leaving 18 bases between them. The CDR3 consists of 14 residues. The CDR3 region is CATSRTPRPYEQYF. The CDR3 coding sequence is TGTGCCACCTCCCGGACTCCCCGGCCATACGAGCAGTACTTC.